What follows is one T cell receptor (beta chain) and its context. This entry is derived from a study of shared T cell receptors in the human thymus. The assay was immunoSEQ multiplex PCR, and TCRdb's table has in-frame clones only and misses some. This sample has 600,000 to 900,000 clones, with 70% to 90% found just once. Germline V gene sequence: CDR1 MGHDK, CDR2 SYGVNS. V trimming: 8 bases; J trimming: 2 bases; junction bases outside the gene matches: 13. This CDR3 contains 16 residues. The same sample was also used in a study of human thymus T cells. This second report adds: Resections were taken during corrective heart surgery, and the thymus tissue came from these.

V gene TRBV25-1 combines with J gene TRBJ2-3; 7 positions agree with TRBD2. What was sequenced was thymocytes. This receptor was taken from a girl under two years old with a congenital heart defect. CDR3 coding DNA: TGTGCCAGCGCAGGGAAGCGGGACCTGACCACAGATACGCAGTATTTT. It codes for CASAGKRDLTTDTQYF.